This TCR beta chain was sequenced during a study of cytomegalovirus exposure and HLA in healthy donors (dated 2017 in TCRdb). About the study as a whole: In an earlier analysis of under 750 of the donors, about 270 Gb of sequence data and 90 million to 120 million unique TCR beta sequences from approximately 180 million T cells were reported. Every repertoire in the discovery cohort had been generated on one and the same sequencing platform. The study combined high-throughput TCR immunosequencing, statistical association of individual TCRs with disease status, and machine learning to predict cytomegalovirus infection status. HLA typing covered class I and class II loci at four-digit resolution. Typing coverage varied by locus: roughly 620-630 donors for A, B, C, DRB1 and DQB1; approximately 520 for DQA1; approximately 610 for DPA1; around 490 for DPB1. A separate validation cohort of about 110 different subjects was used in addition to the approximately 610-subject first cohort. The study used immunosequencing to profile the T cell repertoires of approximately 690 subjects and linked those repertoires to cytomegalovirus serostatus. The aim of the study was to test whether cataloging public T cell receptors could identify signatures of past pathogen exposure. An early release that covered about 640 HLA-typed donors contained about 300 gigabases of sequencing data and tens of millions of unique TCR sequences. In a later genetic analysis, genome-wide SNP genotypes for 398 of the 666 donors were used, and that subset was treated as a discovery cohort. An earlier analysis of 587 of the donors used high-throughput TCR beta sequencing to judge whether each TCR beta V gene segment behaved as functional or pseudogenic. Donor age, sex, ethnicity and CMV serostatus were compiled alongside the repertoire data. Across under 500 genotyped donors of the cohort, an average of about 220,000 unique TCR beta nucleotide sequences per donor were sequenced, and 15% to 20% of those sequences were non-productive. The later analysis used no new phenotypic data to find candidate immune exposures, relying instead on TCR beta sequences and their occurrence across donors. Roughly 5 DR-DQ haplotypes were handled as single units for association and clustering because linkage in the cohort was strong. To study patterns of TCR occurrence, a later analysis re-analyzed previously published TCR beta repertoires from 666 donors and added high-resolution HLA genotyping. Of the 300 to 400 genotyped donors, around 81% fell in the genetic ancestry cluster associated with self-reported Caucasian donors. General conclusions and limits of the study: Sequencing depth was assumed to be roughly uniform across donors in the presence/absence analyses, though that assumption may not hold. The authors suggested that the approach could potentially be extended to other disease states and immunological phenotypes. Assigning TCR associations to individual alleles was difficult when HLA alleles, especially DR and DQ, strongly co-occurred. The only immune exposure information available for the cohort was CMV serostatus. Three of the identified cytomegalovirus-associated TCR beta chains were confirmed in vitro to be specific for cytomegalovirus antigens. Linkage disequilibrium might explain the correlated functional status among segregating V segments, but an unknown experimental factor could not be ruled out. In a later analysis, most CMV-associated TCR beta chains were found to appear HLA-restricted, with HLA associations seemingly driven largely by CMV exposure. The 87-base-pair reads could not distinguish some IMGT-functional V segments, including TRBV6-2 and TRBV6-3, so those segments were excluded. A later genetic analysis reported fewer N-insertions in productive TCRs among donors in an Asian-associated ancestry cluster than the approximately 670-donor mean. In a later analysis, about 17,000 TCR beta sequences were associated with specific HLA alleles at a false discovery rate of 0.05. In a later analysis, HLA-associated TCR beta chains were found to be more clonally expanded and to have lower generation probabilities than equally common non-associated chains. In a later analysis, TCR association rates were found to vary across HLA loci, with the most associated TCRs seen for DRB1 alleles and the fewest for HLA-C alleles. The study listed 150 to 200 TCR beta chains as associated with cytomegalovirus. Broadly in line with IMGT annotations, most TCR beta V segments showed up in productive rearrangements about 87% or about 30% of the time in an earlier analysis of around 550 of the donors. Because counts were too low, more than 15 rarely observed V segments, including chromosome 9 orphons, were excluded from the earlier analysis of 500 to 700 of the donors. V-gene and J-gene trimming of TCR beta chains was associated with a missense DCLRE1C variant in a later genetic analysis, and the association was replicated in an independent cohort. This cohort had only TCR beta chains sequenced, and the lack of alpha or paired-chain data limited which features could be detected. A further reported finding was that TCR beta sequences accurately predicted the HLA-A and HLA-B alleles for most subjects in the first cohort. Because some donors lacked HLA typing at each locus, the association tests relied only on the typed subset. A cluster of highly shared sequence variants was judged likely to represent a technical artifact of the sequencing pipeline. Cytomegalovirus status was reported to be diagnosed by the classifier with high specificity and sensitivity in both the original and validation cohorts. Most TCR sequences were observed very rarely across donors, whereas some public TCRs were present in many individuals. Several of the top co-occurrence clusters appeared to be linked to parvovirus B19, influenza, CMV and Epstein-Barr virus, according to a later analysis.

Notes on this clone: Which antigen it targets is not known.

The cohort consisted of 600 to 750 healthy bone marrow donors. At the time of sampling, every cohort member was nominally healthy, though immune exposures that went unrecorded were likely present. The donor was CMV seronegative and belonged to the group of 352 seronegative cohort members. Every donor gave a peripheral blood sample, and the peripheral blood mononuclear cells from that sample were used for TCR beta sequencing. The Qiagen DNeasy Blood Extraction Kit was used to extract genomic DNA from the blood cell samples. The CDR3, cysteine through phenylalanine, is 14 amino acids long. Kept here is only the CDR3 DNA, which spans 42 bases and is read in frame from base 1. The V and J ends are trimmed by 4 bases and 6 bases, leaving 14 bases between them. Via the germline V gene, CDR1 is SGHTA and CDR2 FQGNSA. Libraries were made using the immunoSEQ multiplex PCR assay. The multiplex PCR relied on a mix of 60 forward primers for TCR Vbeta segments and 13 reverse primers for TCR Jbeta segments. The CDR3 region of rearranged TCR beta genes was amplified from genomic DNA by a multiplex PCR assay. The amplified TCR beta libraries were sequenced on the Illumina HiSeq System as 87-base-pair reads. The original pipeline was this. A later analysis counted about 82 million unique TCR beta chains across the 550 to 700 repertoires, and 9 million to 14 million of these chains were shared by at least two donors. Raw reads were error-corrected and collapsed into unique sequences with a nearest-neighbor algorithm that merged closely related sequences to remove PCR and sequencing errors. CDR3 sequences were aligned to IMGT reference sequences to assign V, D and J gene segments. Each retained sequence needed at least a six-nucleotide match to both a V gene segment and a J gene segment. A rearrangement was called productive if the CDR3 had no stop codons and remained in frame with V and J, and every other rearrangement was called non-productive. Following IMGT convention, CDR3 was defined as the stretch from the second conserved V-encoded cysteine to the conserved J-encoded phenylalanine. In an earlier analysis of roughly 580 of the donors, sequences lacking an unambiguous match to a single V gene segment were excluded. In an earlier analysis of 587 of the donors, V segments were called functional above 56.7% productive rearrangements and were called segregating when the between-donor standard deviation exceeded 5%. A statistical classification framework was built to diagnose cytomegalovirus status from the catalog of TCR beta chain sequences. V and J gene assignment, in a later analysis, came from comparing TCR nucleotide sequences with IMGT/GENE-DB human TR gene sequences. In a later analysis, CDR3 sequences and most-parsimonious VDJ recombination scenarios were assigned using the TCRdist pipeline. In a later analysis, each TCR beta chain was defined by its CDR3 amino acid sequence together with its V-gene family, and reads without a unique V-gene family were excluded. As a way to deal with suspected cross-contamination and a sequencing artifact, a later analysis dropped roughly 600 nucleotide sequences that were highly shared and had low generation probability. A later analysis calculated a clonal expansion index for each public chain from normalized within-repertoire ranks of inferred template counts. A later analysis computed generation probabilities with a VDJ recombination model fitted to out-of-frame rearrangements, and checked the results against IGoR. Hypergeometric tests were used in a later analysis to score TCR-TCR, TCR-HLA and TCR-CMV co-occurrence, with a repertoire-size bias correction applied to the TCR pairs. False discovery rates were estimated in a later analysis by permuting HLA or CMV assignments 20 times. In a later analysis, co-occurring TCRs were grouped using DBSCAN, with TCRdist sequence similarity added in when clustering inside HLA-allele-positive subsets. For co-occurrence clustering, repertoires with fewer than 30,000 or more than 120,000 public chains were excluded, along with roughly 5 repertoires with anomalous nucleotide sharing. This immuneACCESS table, as held by TCRdb, lists in-frame sequences with V and J called but not all clones. Of the missing ones, under half trace to an unresolved V gene in checked studies; the others have no known cause. V and J calls and clone size are given by that table; D and trimming were obtained from the DNA. The sample table gives about 120,000 clones. Jointly, the top ten make up 3.7% of the sample.

Recombination linked TRBV7-2 to TRBJ2-3; 6 matching bases give a weak D call of TRBD1. The TCR comes from a man aged 25-45 years in good health and CMV-seronegative. What was sequenced was PBMCs. Here the CDR3 is given as CASSSNRAPDTQYF. The nucleotides are TGTGCCAGCAGCTCGAACAGGGCCCCGGATACGCAGTATTTT.